This is a list of T cell receptor beta chains from one sample in a study of control samples from healthy donors and cancer patients. Using immunoSEQ multiplex PCR, the repertoire was profiled, and TCRdb retains in-frame clones only, with some absent. The sample has some 250,000 clones; roughly four fifths are singletons. Sample: PBMCs. The receptor set was obtained from a woman aged 60 to 75 with lung cancer. The CDR3 runs from the conserved cysteine through the conserved F or W. D genes are given only for firm matches. Clone size is stated in some rows and not others, as once, few, many or a class when expanded.

abundance	v_gene	d_gene	j_gene	CDR3aa	CDR3nt
-	TRBV10-3	TRBD1	TRBJ1-2	CAISGQGDYGYTF	TGTGCCATCAGCGGACAGGGTGACTATGGCTACACCTTC
-	TRBV5-1	TRBD1	TRBJ1-4	CASSLRQGGTNEKLFF	TGCGCCAGCAGCTTAAGACAGGGAGGGACTAATGAAAAACTGTTTTTT
-	TRBV2	TRBD1	TRBJ1-2	CASRGQGDGGYTF	TGTGCCAGCAGGGGACAGGGGGATGGTGGCTACACCTTC
-	TRBV12-5	TRBD1	TRBJ2-3	CASGHGQGSDTQYF	TGTGCTAGTGGTCACGGACAGGGCTCAGATACGCAGTATTTT
once	TRBV5-1	-	TRBJ1-2	CASSFDNNYGYTF	TGCGCCAGCAGCTTTGACAACAACTATGGCTACACCTTC
-	TRBV10-3	TRBD1	TRBJ1-4	CATYRGTSTNEKLFF	TGTGCCACCTACAGGGGGACTTCAACTAATGAAAAACTGTTTTTT
-	TRBV19	-	TRBJ1-1	CASSITGLNTEAFF	TGTGCCAGTAGTATCACAGGGTTGAACACTGAAGCTTTCTTT
-	TRBV10-1	-	TRBJ2-1	CASSESNFYGIADNEQFF	TGCGCCAGCAGTGAGTCGAATTTTTACGGGATCGCGGACAATGAGCAGTTCTTC
-	TRBV29-1	TRBD1	TRBJ2-1	CSVEDQRTGGNEQFF	TGCAGCGTTGAAGATCAAAGGACAGGGGGCAATGAGCAGTTCTTC
once	TRBV5-1	-	TRBJ1-1	CASSLGWVMNTEAFF	TGCGCCAGCAGCTTGGGCTGGGTCATGAACACTGAAGCTTTCTTT
-	TRBV7-9	-	TRBJ2-7	CASSLSRTPYEQYF	TGTGCCAGCAGCTTATCCCGGACCCCCTACGAGCAGTACTTC
-	TRBV5-1	TRBD1	TRBJ2-3	CASSLAGQGFPDTQYF	TGCGCCAGCAGCTTGGCCGGACAGGGGTTCCCAGATACGCAGTATTTT
-	TRBV7-9	TRBD1	TRBJ1-4	CASSLARDSSATKKLFF	TGTGCCAGCAGCTTAGCTCGGGACAGCTCGGCAACTAAAAAACTGTTTTTT
-	TRBV10-3	-	TRBJ1-5	CAISESIPSQGNQPQHF	TGTGCCATCAGTGAGTCGATACCCTCCCAGGGCAATCAGCCCCAGCATTTT
-	TRBV10-3	TRBD1	TRBJ2-2	CAISEPAGQGATGELFF	TGTGCCATCAGTGAGCCGGCGGGACAGGGGGCCACCGGGGAGCTGTTTTTT
-	TRBV6-5	TRBD2	TRBJ2-1	CASSFSIAGVVEQFF	TGTGCCAGCAGTTTTTCTATAGCGGGAGTGGTTGAGCAGTTCTTC
-	TRBV19	TRBD2	TRBJ2-5	CATKREVTQYF	TGTGCCACCAAGCGGGAAGTGACCCAGTACTTC
few	TRBV5-1	TRBD1	TRBJ2-1	CASSVQPGQGGNEQFF	TGCGCCAGCAGCGTACAACCGGGACAGGGTGGGAATGAGCAGTTCTTC
-	TRBV27	-	TRBJ1-5	CASTPPHHPGTVHSNQPQHF	TGTGCCAGCACTCCACCCCACCACCCCGGGACGGTCCATAGCAATCAGCCCCAGCATTTT
-	TRBV6-5	TRBD2	TRBJ2-5	CASKLLAGKETQYF	TGTGCCAGCAAACTACTAGCGGGGAAAGAGACCCAGTACTTC
-	TRBV11-3	-	TRBJ2-1	CASSPNFGHNEQFF	TGTGCCAGCAGCCCGAACTTTGGTCACAATGAGCAGTTCTTC
once	TRBV5-4	TRBD2	TRBJ2-5	CASSGSGVETQYF	TGTGCCAGCAGCGGTAGCGGGGTGGAGACCCAGTACTTC
-	TRBV12-5	-	TRBJ1-5	CASRGRNQPQHF	TGTGCTAGCAGAGGGAGGAATCAGCCCCAGCATTTT
-	TRBV24-1	TRBD1	TRBJ1-4	CATSDGTAANEKLFF	TGTGCCACCAGTGACGGGACAGCCGCTAATGAAAAACTGTTTTTT
-	TRBV4-1	TRBD2	TRBJ2-1	CASSSARLAGPLDETYNEQFF	TGCGCCAGCAGCTCCGCCAGACTAGCGGGGCCTCTTGACGAAACCTACAATGAGCAGTTCTTC
-	TRBV27	-	TRBJ2-1	CASSPKNWSGEQFF	TGTGCCAGCAGTCCGAAGAACTGGAGCGGTGAGCAGTTCTTC
-	TRBV25-1	-	TRBJ2-4	CASSDPSGAKNIQYF	TGTGCCAGCAGTGATCCATCTGGGGCCAAAAACATTCAGTACTTC